This section outlines one TCR beta chain sequence together with its context. Its matching antigen is unknown. This specimen belongs to a study of cytomegalovirus exposure and HLA in healthy donors. About the research overall: The study's early data release held some 85 million unique TCRs from HLA-typed donors. When 350 to 500 donors were genotyped, over 80% of them were found to fall in the Caucasian-associated ancestry cluster. Study-level findings and limits: It was reported that the classifier diagnosed cytomegalovirus status with high specificity and sensitivity in both the original and validation cohorts.

In the PCR, 60 Vbeta and 13 Jbeta primers were used. This table comes from immunoSEQ multiplex PCR, and its TCRdb copy is limited to in-frame clones, with some not included. The sample contains approximately 210,000 clones, roughly 76% of which appear only once. CDR3 length equals 11 residues. Germline assignment: CDR1 LNHDA and CDR2 SQIVND (reference sequence). V was clipped by 3 bases and J by 13 bases; unmatched bases: 5. The donors (healthy individuals) were bone marrow donors. The gene calls are TRBV19 and TRBJ2-7; 8 nucleotides agree with TRBD1. The receptor comes from a woman younger than 45 in good health and CMV-seropositive. The specimen was PBMCs. This chain's CDR3 is CASSIQGAIYF. The CDR3 nucleotides are TGTGCCAGTAGTATCCAGGGGGCGATCTACTTC.